What follows is one TCR beta chain and its context. The antigen is not known. Inclusion characteristics of ophthalmopathy patients comprised a Clinical Activity Score of at least 3, a NOSPECS grade of at least 4, and duration under 3 months. RNA transcripts served as the template for amplifying TCR beta CDR3 regions. RT-PCR in the first round (using the HTBI primer set) targeted the TCR CDR3. TCRdb passed the multiplex PCR reads through MiXCR, listing each CDR3 protein once. The repertoire holds about 300,000 distinct CDR3 sequences, roughly 19% seen once, with 39% in the top ten. Trimming removed 6 bases at V and 5 bases at J, with 5 bases between. CDR1 is SNHLY and CDR2 is FYNNEI in the germline V gene. The CDR3 is 12 residues long. This specimen comes from a study of T cells in Graves' hyperthyroidism and ophthalmopathy. General study results and limits: Separating ophthalmopathy from stable hyperthyroidism was achieved by a 13 V-J model. Among clonotypes expanded in thyroid above 0.001, most were also found in blood.

The sample taken for sequencing was blood. The chain is built from TRBV2 and TRBJ1-6, with no clear D. The clonotype comes from a man aged 50 to 59 with Graves' ophthalmopathy. CDR3 coding DNA: TGTGCCAGCAGACAGAATAATTCACCCCTCCACTTT. This sequence encodes CASRQNNSPLHF.